The TCR beta chain under discussion was sequenced for a study of neurological immune-mediated disorders. This clonotype was recorded at least ten times. J gave up 5 bases and V 6 bases, and 10 bases lay outside the gene matches. The CDR3 is made up of 15 amino acids. MiXCR, applied by TCRdb to the 5' RACE reads, yields one record per CDR3 protein. The sample includes over 60,000 distinct CDR3 sequences, less than 5.5% of them seen just once. The chain links TRBV12-3 or TRBV12-4 to TRBJ2-1, with 7 bases lining up with TRBD1. The sequencing sample was made of PBMCs. This TCR was recovered from a woman aged 30 to 39 with multiple sclerosis. CDR3 in amino acids: CASRPPTGTHNEQFF. The DNA for the CDR3 is TGTGCCAGCAGACCCCCGACAGGGACCCACAATGAGCAGTTCTTC.